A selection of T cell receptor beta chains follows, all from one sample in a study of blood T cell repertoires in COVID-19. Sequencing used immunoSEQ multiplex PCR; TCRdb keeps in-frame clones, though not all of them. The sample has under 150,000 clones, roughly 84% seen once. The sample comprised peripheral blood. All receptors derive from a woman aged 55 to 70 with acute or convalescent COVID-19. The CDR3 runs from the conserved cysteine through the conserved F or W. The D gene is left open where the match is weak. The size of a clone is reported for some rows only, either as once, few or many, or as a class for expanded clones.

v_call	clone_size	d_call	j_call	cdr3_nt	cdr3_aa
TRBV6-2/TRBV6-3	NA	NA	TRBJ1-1	TGTGCCAGCAGTTACTATTCGGGAGGGTGGACTGAAGCTTTCTTT	CASSYYSGGWTEAFF
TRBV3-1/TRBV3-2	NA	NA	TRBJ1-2	TGTGCCAGCAGCCGAACAGACGGCGTAAGTGGCTACACCTTC	CASSRTDGVSGYTF
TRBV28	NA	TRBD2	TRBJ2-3	TGTGCCACCGAGACTAGCGGGACTAGGACCTTAGATACGCAGTATTTT	CATETSGTRTLDTQYF
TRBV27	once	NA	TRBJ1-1	TGTGCCAGCAGTTTATACTCTAGGGGCAGGGTGAACACTGAAGCTTTCTTT	CASSLYSRGRVNTEAFF
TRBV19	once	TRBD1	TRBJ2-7	TGTGCCAGTAGTAAGACAGGGCAGCTCGCCTACGAGCAGTACTTC	CASSKTGQLAYEQYF
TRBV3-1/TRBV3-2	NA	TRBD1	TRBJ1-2	TGTGCCAGCAGTCACAGGGACAGGGGGACTTTCGACTATGGCTACACCTTC	CASSHRDRGTFDYGYTF
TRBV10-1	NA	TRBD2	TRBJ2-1	TGCGCCAGCAGTCGGACTAGCGGGAGCTGCAATGAGCAGTTCTTC	CASSRTSGSCNEQFF
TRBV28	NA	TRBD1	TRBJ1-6	TGTGCCAGCAGCACCGGACAGGGCTCCTATAATTCACCCCTCCACTTT	CASSTGQGSYNSPLHF
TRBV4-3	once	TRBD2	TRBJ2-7	TGCGCCAGCAGCCAATTCCGACCTAGCGGACTGGTGGAGGAGCAGTACTTC	CASSQFRPSGLVEEQYF
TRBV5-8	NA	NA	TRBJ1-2	TGTGCCAGCAGCTTAGCTCCCAGGGAAGGCTATGGCTACACCTTC	CASSLAPREGYGYTF
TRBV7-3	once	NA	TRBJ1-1	TGTGCCAGCAGCTCATACGGGGGAGGGAACACTGAAGCTTTCTTT	CASSSYGGGNTEAFF
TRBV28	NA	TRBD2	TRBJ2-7	TGTGCCAGCAGTGGCCCGGGACTAGCGGGAGGCGAGCAGTACTTC	CASSGPGLAGGEQYF
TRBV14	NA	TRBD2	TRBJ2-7	TGTGCCAGCAGCCCAAGCCTAGCGGGAGTTGGTGAGCAGTACTTC	CASSPSLAGVGEQYF
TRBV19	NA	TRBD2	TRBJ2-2	TGTGCCAGTATATTCGGGGGGGGCACCGGGGAGCTGTTTTTT	CASIFGGGTGELFF
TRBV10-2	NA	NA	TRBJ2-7	TGCGCCAGCAGGATGGGAGGATCCTACGAGCAGTACTTC	CASRMGGSYEQYF
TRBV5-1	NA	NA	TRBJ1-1	TGCGCCAGCAGCTTGTTGTCAGGCTCTGAAGCTTTCTTT	CASSLLSGSEAFF
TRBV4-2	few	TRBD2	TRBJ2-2	TGTGCCAGCAGCCCTGGACTAGCGGATACCGGGGAGCTGTTTTTT	CASSPGLADTGELFF
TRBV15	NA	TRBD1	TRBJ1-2	TGTGCCACCAGCAGGAACAGGGGCTCCTATGGCTACACCTTC	CATSRNRGSYGYTF
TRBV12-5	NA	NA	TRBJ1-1	TGTGCTAGTGGTTTGGAAGGGTCGGGGGCTTTCTTT	CASGLEGSGAFF
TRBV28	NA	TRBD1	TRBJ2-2	TGTGCCAGCAGTTATAGTGGGACAGGGGTCACCGGGGAGCTGTTTTTT	CASSYSGTGVTGELFF
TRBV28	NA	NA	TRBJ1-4	TGTGCCAGCAGTTTAACTTCGGAAAAACTGTTTTTT	CASSLTSEKLFF
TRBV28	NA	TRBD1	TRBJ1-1	TGTGCCAGCAGTGCACCGGGACAGATGAACACTGAAGCTTTCTTT	CASSAPGQMNTEAFF
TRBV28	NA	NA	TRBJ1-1	TGTGCCAGCAGTTTATCCCAGGCAGGGAGGACTGAAGCTTTCTTT	CASSLSQAGRTEAFF
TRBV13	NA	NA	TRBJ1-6	TGTGCCAGCAGCTTAGGCCGAGGATCACCCCTCCACTTT	CASSLGRGSPLHF
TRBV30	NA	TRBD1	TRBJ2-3	TGTGCCTGGGACAGGGGCACAGATACGCAGTATTTT	CAWDRGTDTQYF
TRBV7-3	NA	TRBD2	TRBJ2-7	TGTGCCAGCAGCTCTAGGACTAGCGGTCCCTACGAGCAGTACTTC	CASSSRTSGPYEQYF
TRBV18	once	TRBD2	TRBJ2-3	TGTGCCAGCTCACCACCCGGGACTAGCAGAACAGATACGCAGTATTTT	CASSPPGTSRTDTQYF
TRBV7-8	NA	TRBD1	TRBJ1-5	TGTGCCAGCAGCCCCAGGGGGACAGCATTAGGGAATCAGCCCCAGCATTTT	CASSPRGTALGNQPQHF
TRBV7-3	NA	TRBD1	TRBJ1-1	TGTGCCAGCAGCTTACAGGGGGCTCAAGAAGCTTTCTTT	CASSLQGAQEAFF
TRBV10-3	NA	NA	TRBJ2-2	TGTGCCATCAGCAATAGCGGCTATAACACCGGGGAGCTGTTTTTT	CAISNSGYNTGELFF
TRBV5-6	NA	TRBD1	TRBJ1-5	TGTGCCAGCAGCCTGGGGCAGGGGGATCAGCCCCAGCATTTT	CASSLGQGDQPQHF
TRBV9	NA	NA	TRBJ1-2	TGTGCCAGCAGTCTCCCAGGTGCAGGCTACACCTTC	CASSLPGAGYTF
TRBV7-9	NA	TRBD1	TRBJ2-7	TGTGCCAGCAGCCCCCAACTCCCGGGACAGGTCTACGAGCAGTACTTC	CASSPQLPGQVYEQYF
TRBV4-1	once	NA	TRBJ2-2	TGCGCCAGCAGCCAAGACGTATCATACACCACCGGGGAGCTGTTTTTT	CASSQDVSYTTGELFF